This is a list of T cell receptor delta chains from one sample in a study of delta chains in infants with herpesvirus infections. TCRdb ran CATT on the RT-PCR reads. The table has 2,500 to 3,000 delta-chain clones, 38% seen once. Sequencing used peripheral blood, obtained at time point 4 of longitudinal follow-up. The receptors stem from a human donor who was a Ugandan infant, either HIV-exposed or HIV-unexposed (not recorded which). Each CDR3 is given with its conserved first and last residue. The D gene is left open where the match is weak. Some rows mark clone size as missing; the rest say once, few, many or name a class of expanded clone.

d_call,j_call,v_call,clone_size,cdr3_nt,cdr3_aa
.,TRDJ2,TRDV1,.,TGTGCTCTTGGGGAACTGGCGGGGGGGGACACAGTGACAGCACAACTCTTCTTT,CALGELAGGDTVTAQLFF
TRDD3,TRDJ1,TRAV38-2/DV8,large,TGTGCTTATAGGAGCGGACCAGGGCCTCGGTGGGATACGCGAAGGTACACCGATAAACTCATCTTT,CAYRSGPGPRWDTRRYTDKLIF
TRDD3,TRDJ1,TRDV1,medium-sized,TGTGCTCTTGGGGGCCCACATTCCTTCCCTACCGCTTATTACTGGGGGATACCCGGTGGAACCGATAAACTCATCTTT,CALGGPHSFPTAYYWGIPGGTDKLIF
.,TRDJ1,TRDV1,large,TGTGCTCTTGGGGAATTAAGACCGACACAGTACTGGGAACTCATCTTT,CALGELRPTQYWELIF
.,TRDJ1,TRDV2,.,TGTGCCTGTGACACCGTGGGTAAAACCGATAAACTCATCTTT,CACDTVGKTDKLIF
.,TRDJ1,TRDV1,large,TGTGCTCTTGGGGGAGTCTCCCCCCCACCTATGAGCTCACTTAGGGACCAACTCATCTTT,CALGGVSPPPMSSLRDQLIF
TRDD3,TRDJ3,TRDV2,.,TGTGCCTGTGACACCGTTCGGCCGGGGGATAGATTCTCCTGGGACACCCGACAGATGTTTTTC,CACDTVRPGDRFSWDTRQMFF
TRDD3,TRDJ1,TRDV1,.,TGTGCTCTTGGGGAACTCCTACCCTTACTGGGGGATGGAAGAGGACTCATCTTT,CALGELLPLLGDGRGLIF
TRDD3,TRDJ1,TRDV2,.,TGTGCCTGTGACACACTTCCCCTTGTGGGGGATTCTACCGATAAACTCATCTTT,CACDTLPLVGDSTDKLIF
TRDD3,TRDJ1,TRDV2,.,TGTGCCTGTGACCGACTGGGGGATACCACCGATAAACTCATCTTT,CACDRLGDTTDKLIF
TRDD3,TRDJ2,TRDV1,.,TGTGCTACTTCCCCTGGGGGATACGCTTTGACAGCACAACTCTTCTTT,CATSPGGYALTAQLFF
TRDD2,TRDJ1,TRDV1,few,TGTGCTCTTGGGGAGCCCAGCTTCCTACGGTGGGGGTACACCGATAAACTCATCTTT,CALGEPSFLRWGYTDKLIF
TRDD3,TRDJ2,TRDV2,few,TGTGCCTGTGATAAGCTGAATGGGGCCCCCGACGACTGGGGGATAAATATGACAGCACAACTCTTCTTT,CACDKLNGAPDDWGINMTAQLFF
TRDD3,TRDJ3,TRDV2,.,TGTGCCTGTGACACCGTTCGGGCTGGGGGATACTCCTGGGACACCCGACAGATGTTTTTC,CACDTVRAGGYSWDTRQMFF
TRDD3,TRDJ1,TRDV1,large,TGTGCTCTTGGGGAACTTTACGACGGGGACTGGGGAGGCGATAAACTCATCTTT,CALGELYDGDWGGDKLIF
.,TRDJ1,TRDV1,.,TGTGCTCTTGGGATCATTGGCCGGACCTCCATGGGGGGAACCGATAAACTCATCTTT,CALGIIGRTSMGGTDKLIF
TRDD3,TRDJ3,TRDV1,.,TGTGCTCTTGGGGACCAAGCCTTCGTACTGGGGGATAGACAAAAGTTCTCCTGGGACACCCGACAGATGTTTTTC,CALGDQAFVLGDRQKFSWDTRQMFF
TRDD3,TRDJ3,TRDV2,.,TGTGCCTGTGACACCGTACTGGGGGACCGTTCCTGGGACACCCGACAGATGTTTTTC,CACDTVLGDRSWDTRQMFF
TRDD3,TRDJ1,TRDV1,.,TGTGCTCTTGGGGAATGGGGGATTCCCGAGAGGTGTAGAGGAACGGAACTCATCTTT,CALGEWGIPERCRGTELIF
TRDD3,TRDJ1,TRDV2,.,TGTGCCTGTGACACCGTTCCTCTGGGGGATACGCAGAGCGATAAACTCATCTTT,CACDTVPLGDTQSDKLIF
.,TRDJ1,TRDV1,.,TGTGCTCTTGGACCCCTGGGGATCGAGGAGCCCGATAAACTCATCTTT,CALGPLGIEEPDKLIF
TRDD3,TRDJ2,TRDV2,medium-sized,TGTGCCTGTGACACCGTGGGGGATACAGCACAACTCTTCTTT,CACDTVGDTAQLFF
.,TRDJ1,TRDV1,large,TGTGCTCCCGCCAGACCCGAAGCATCCGGCCTGCCCGATAAACTCATCTTT,CAPARPEASGLPDKLIF
TRDD3,TRDJ3,TRDV2,medium-sized,TGTGCCTGTGACCACTGGGCGGGGGATCCGAGCTCCTGGGACACCCGACAGATGTTTTTC,CACDHWAGDPSSWDTRQMFF
TRDD3,TRDJ1,TRDV1,few,TGTGCTCTTGGGGAAGTCATTTTGGTTGTCCCGTCTGGGGGATACTTGGAGAACACCGATAAACTCATCTTT,CALGEVILVVPSGGYLENTDKLIF
TRDD3,TRDJ1,TRDV1,large,TGTGCTCTTGGGGAACTTCTCCACTTCGTACTGGGGGACCCCTCCATTGCGTACACCGATAAACTCATCTTT,CALGELLHFVLGDPSIAYTDKLIF
.,TRDJ3,TRDV2,.,TGTGCCTGTGACGTTATCGGTGGGGGTCCGAGCTCCTGGGACACCCGACAGATGTTTTTC,CACDVIGGGPSSWDTRQMFF
TRDD3,TRDJ3,TRDV2,.,TGTGCCTGTGACACCGGGGGATACCGCTCCTGGGGCACCCGACAGATGTTTTTC,CACDTGGYRSWGTRQMFF
TRDD3,TRDJ2,TRAV38-2/DV8,medium-sized,TGTGCTTATGCCGGCGTCGCTACTTACTGGGGGATACGGAGATTTGGCGCACAACTCTTCTTT,CAYAGVATYWGIRRFGAQLFF